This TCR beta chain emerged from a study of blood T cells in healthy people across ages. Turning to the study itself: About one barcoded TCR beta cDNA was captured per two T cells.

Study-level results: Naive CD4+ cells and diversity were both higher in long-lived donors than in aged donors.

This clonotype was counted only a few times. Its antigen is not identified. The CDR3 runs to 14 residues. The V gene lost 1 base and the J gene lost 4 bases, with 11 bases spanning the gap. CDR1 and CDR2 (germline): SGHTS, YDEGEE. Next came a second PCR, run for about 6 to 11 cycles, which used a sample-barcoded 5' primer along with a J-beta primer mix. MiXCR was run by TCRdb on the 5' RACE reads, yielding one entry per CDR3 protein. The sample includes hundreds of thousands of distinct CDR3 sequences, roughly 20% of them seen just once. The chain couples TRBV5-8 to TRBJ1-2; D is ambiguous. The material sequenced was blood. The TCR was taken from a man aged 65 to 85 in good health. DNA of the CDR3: TGTGCCAGCAGCTTGTTGGGCAGATTCTATGGCTACACCTTC. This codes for CASSLLGRFYGYTF. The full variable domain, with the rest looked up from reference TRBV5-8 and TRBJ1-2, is EAGVTQSPTHLIKTRGQQATLRCSPISGHTSVYWYQQALGLGLQFLLWYDEGEERNRGNFPPRFSGRQFPNYSSELNVNALELEDSALYLCASSLLGRFYGYTFGSGTRLTVV.